The 5 T cell receptor beta chains below all came from one sample that was sequenced in a study of T cell repertoires in cytomegalovirus infection. Antigens for these TCRs are unknown. TCRdb re-derived calls from the reads in MiXCR, one entry per CDR3 protein. Of hundreds of thousands of distinct CDR3 sequences in the sample, 30% to 40% are singletons; the top ten hold about an eighth. Sequencing used cultured CD8+ T cells from PBMCs, obtained from culture after CMV antigen stimulation. Source of these receptors: a human donor in good health (CMV status not recorded). Some clones in this sample may be carry-over from other donors' samples.

In its sample, this clonotype was seen a few times. The rearrangement links TRBV6-2 or TRBV6-3 to TRBJ2-7; D tentatively fits TRBD1 or TRBD2 (7 bases each). The V end was cut by 6 bases, the J end by 5 bases, with 17 bases between. Germline V gene data show CDR1 as MNHEY and CDR2 as SVGEGT. The CDR3 consists of 14 residues. DNA of the CDR3: TGTGCCAGCAGATTTACAGGGGACTACCACGAGCAGTACTTC. It codes for CASRFTGDYHEQYF.

V gene TRBV12-3 or TRBV12-4 combines with J gene TRBJ1-5; weak D call: TRBD1 (6 bases). The CDR3 is 19 residues long. The germline V and J ends were trimmed by 1 base and 0 bases, with 19 bases remaining between them. CDR3 sequence reads: CASSLEGGGPEYSNQPQHF. The CDR3 bases are TGTGCCAGCAGTTTAGAGGGGGGGGGGCCGGAATATAGCAATCAGCCCCAGCATTTT.

This chain uses TRBV19 with TRBJ1-5; D ambiguous. Germline V CDR1 and CDR2: LNHDA, SQIVND (reference sequence). There are 14 residues in the CDR3. V was trimmed by 2 bases and J by 4 bases, leaving 9 bases between them. CDR3: CASSISGPNQPQHF. CDR3 sequence (DNA): TGTGCCAGTAGTATAAGCGGCCCGAATCAGCCCCAGCATTTT.

The chain is built from TRBV4-1 and TRBJ2-6; D call uncertain. Trimming took off 1 base at V and 3 bases at J, with 7 bases between the two ends. This CDR3 comprises 15 residues. The germline V gene encodes CDR1 MGHRA and CDR2 YSYEKL. This chain's CDR3 is CASSQVGNGANVLTF. The CDR3 nucleotides are TGCGCCAGCAGCCAAGTGGGTAATGGGGCCAACGTCCTGACTTTC.

This clonotype was seen a handful of times. The chain combines TRBV20-1 with TRBJ1-2; 9 bases align to TRBD1. The CDR3 length is 14 residues. V gave up 6 bases and J gave up 5 bases; unmatched junction bases: 10. Germline CDR1 DFQATT, CDR2 SNEGSKA (reference sequence). The CDR3 loop reads CSAPPQGAEYGYTF. CDR3 DNA: TGCAGTGCCCCCCCACAGGGGGCGGAATATGGCTACACCTTC.